This passage covers 21 T cell receptor beta chains from one sample sequenced in a study of blood T cell repertoires in COVID-19. The assay was immunoSEQ multiplex PCR, and TCRdb's table has in-frame clones only and misses some. The sample carries about 160,000 clones, around 86% recorded once. The sequenced sample consisted of peripheral blood. Receptors originate from a man aged 65 to 85 who had recovered from COVID-19.

The chain uses TRBV7-8 and TRBJ2-1, with 10 nucleotides matching TRBD2. Per the germline V gene, CDR1 is SGHVS and CDR2 is FQNEAQ. The CDR3 is made up of 15 amino acids. V lost 5 bases, J lost 10 bases, and 11 bases stayed unmatched. The CDR3, as DNA: TGTGCCAGCAGCCAAACTAGCGGGACCCCTCTAGAGCAGTTCTTC. It translates to CASSQTSGTPLEQFF.

In its sample, this clone was seen a few times. The rearrangement uses TRBV5-5 and TRBJ1-4; D is undetermined. CDR3 length: 11 amino acids. Per the germline V gene, CDR1 is SGHKS and CDR2 is YYEKEE (reference sequence). V was clipped by 0 bases and J by 11 bases, with 5 bases between them. The CDR3 region has the DNA TGTGCCAGCAGCTTGGAAGAGAAACTGTTTTTT. Translation: CASSLEEKLFF.

CDR3: CASSFSGGRQPQHF. The CDR3 region has the DNA TGTGCCAGCAGTTTCTCGGGGGGCCGGCAGCCCCAGCATTTT. J is TRBJ1-5 and V is TRBV28; D possibly corresponds to TRBD1 (6 bases). Germline CDR1 MDHEN, CDR2 SYDVKM. V shed 3 bases and J shed 7 bases, with 13 bases lying between them. The CDR3 loop spans 14 amino acids. Together with reference TRBV28 and TRBJ1-5, the CDR3 gives the full variable domain: DVKVTQSSRYLVKRTGEKVFLECVQDMDHENMFWYRQDPGLGLRLIYFSYDVKMKEKGDIPEGYSVSREKKERFSLILESASTNQTSMYLCASSFSGGRQPQHFGDGTRLSIL.

The chain combines TRBV19 with TRBJ1-2; tentatively, D is TRBD1 (6 bases). Trimming left V 3 bases short and J 2 bases short, with 7 bases between. This CDR3 spans 13 amino acids. The V gene's germline CDR1 is LNHDA and CDR2 SQIVND (reference sequence). The CDR3 coding sequence is TGTGCCAGTAGTATTACAGGGAACTATGGCTACACCTTC. This gives the protein CASSITGNYGYTF.

A word on this clone: The identical CDR3 is also encoded by other nucleotide sequences in the sample. CDR3: CASSRGQGETQYF. In nucleotides, the CDR3 is TGTGCCAGCAGTCGGGGACAGGGGGAGACCCAGTACTTC. The chain carries TRBV6-5 and TRBJ2-5, with 10 bases aligning to TRBD1. Trimming took 5 bases from V and 5 from J; bases not matched to a gene: 2. Germline CDR1 reads MNHEY; CDR2 reads SVGAGI. This CDR3 has 13 residues.

The chain has TRBV7-9 and TRBJ2-1, with a possible D match to TRBD1 (5 bases). In germline, CDR1 is SEHNR, CDR2 FQNEAQ (reference sequence). This CDR3 region has 14 residues. The V and J ends lost 7 bases and 8 bases respectively, with 18 bases between them. The chain's CDR3 is CASKGQGFRDEQFF. The CDR3, as DNA: TGTGCCAGCAAAGGTCAGGGCTTTCGTGATGAGCAGTTCTTC.

This chain links TRBV19 with TRBJ1-2; no firm D call. Trimming took off 3 bases at V and 0 bases at J, with 11 bases between the two ends. Germline lookup yields CDR1 LNHDA and CDR2 SQIVND (reference sequence). CDR3 length: 15 amino acids. The CDR3 reads CASSIVQAANYGYTF. The CDR3 region has the DNA TGTGCCAGTAGTATCGTCCAGGCTGCTAACTATGGCTACACCTTC.

J is TRBJ2-7 and V is TRBV10-1, with TRBD2 identical over 13 bases. CDR1 and CDR2 (germline): WNHNN, SYGVQD (reference sequence). Trimming took 3 bases from V and 2 from J; bases not matched to a gene: 7. The CDR3 spans 17 residues. The CDR3 DNA follows: TGCGCCAGCAGTGAAAGGACTAGCGGGAGCCAGCCCTACGAGCAGTACTTC. Translation: CASSERTSGSQPYEQYF.

V is TRBV13 and J is TRBJ2-3; D remains ambiguous. Trimming shortened V by 5 bases and J by 1 base, and 16 bases separated the two germline ends. Germline-derived CDR1 and CDR2 are PRHDT and FYEKMQ (reference sequence). The CDR3 covers 16 residues. The CDR3 sequence: CASSARTTPGTDTQYF. The CDR3 coding sequence is TGTGCCAGCAGCGCCCGTACTACCCCCGGCACAGATACGCAGTATTTT.

This chain links TRBV5-1 with TRBJ1-1; D remains unclear. There are 14 residues in the CDR3. V was shortened by 1 base and J by 6 bases, with 13 bases between the two germline ends. CDR1 and CDR2 (germline): SGHRS, YFSETQ. The CDR3 nucleotides read TGCGCCAGCAGCTTGACAAAACAAACACCTGAAGCTTTCTTT. Translation: CASSLTKQTPEAFF.

In this sample, this clone turned up a few times. The rearrangement uses TRBV6-2 or TRBV6-3 and TRBJ2-5; 13 nucleotides line up with TRBD2. This CDR3 has 16 amino acids. V was pared by 2 bases and J by 4 bases, with 4 bases of the junction left unmatched. Germline values: CDR1 MNHEY, CDR2 SVGEGT. The CDR3, as DNA: TGTGCCAGCAGTTACGCGACTAGCGGGAGGCCAGAGACCCAGTACTTC. Protein product: CASSYATSGRPETQYF.

This sequence joins TRBV20-1 and TRBJ1-2; a weak D match, TRBD1 (5 bases). Trimming stripped 5 bases from V and 4 bases from J, with 8 bases between. The CDR3 sequence is 11 residues long. Germline V lookup: CDR1 DFQATT, CDR2 SNEGSKA (reference sequence). CDR3 in amino acids: CSAEDTYGYTF. In nucleotides, the CDR3 is TGCAGTGCTGAGGACACCTATGGCTACACCTTC.

The chain joins TRBV29-1 to TRBJ1-2; D gene unclear. V shed 4 bases and J shed 4 bases, with 19 bases lying between them. Germline V CDR1 and CDR2: SQVTM, ANQGSEA. This CDR3 is built from 15 residues. The CDR3 loop is CSVVEGGGGLYGYTF. The CDR3, as DNA: TGCAGCGTTGTAGAGGGTGGAGGCGGGCTCTATGGCTACACCTTC.

The gene calls are TRBV27 and TRBJ2-2; 10 bases are a match to TRBD2. Germline CDR1 is MNHEY and CDR2 is SMNVEV (reference sequence). The CDR3 covers 17 residues. Trimming cost V 7 bases and J 6 bases; bases outside gene matches: 14. CDR3 sequence (DNA): TGTGCCAGCACTAAAGGTCGGCTAGCGGGAGAGGCCGGGGAGCTGTTTTTT. It is translated as CASTKGRLAGEAGELFF.

J is TRBJ2-1 and V is TRBV3-1 (or the pseudogene TRBV3-2); 8 bases match TRBD1. CDR1 is LGHDT, CDR2 YNNKEL, per germline (reference sequence). J was trimmed by 3 bases and V by 3 bases; bases with no gene match: 4. This CDR3 has 15 amino acids. The CDR3 bases are TGTGCCAGCAGCCACGACAGGGGAGACTACAATGAGCAGTTCTTC. Protein: CASSHDRGDYNEQFF.

This chain links TRBV5-8 with TRBJ1-1; D is undetermined. The CDR3 length is 12 residues. Germline lookup yields CDR1 SGHTS and CDR2 YDEGEE. V gave up 7 bases and J gave up 2 bases, with 9 bases separating them. For the CDR3, the DNA is TGTGCCAGCCCCTCTTATAACACTGAAGCTTTCTTT. Its translation: CASPSYNTEAFF.

This chain connects TRBV29-1 to TRBJ2-1, with 7 positions matching TRBD1. The CDR3 length is 15 residues. J was trimmed by 6 bases and V by 3 bases; bases with no gene match: 11. Per the germline V gene, CDR1 is SQVTM and CDR2 is ANQGSEA. This CDR3 reads CSVDTRQGSLNEQFF. CDR3 nucleotides: TGCAGCGTTGATACGCGACAGGGAAGTCTCAATGAGCAGTTCTTC.

V usage is TRBV5-3 and J usage is TRBJ1-5, with a tentative D call TRBD1 (5 bases). TRBV5-3 is filed as an ORF, its function uncertain. This CDR3 is built from 14 residues. With 4 bases removed from V and 10 bases from J, the gap between germline ends came to 18 bases. Here the CDR3 reads CARSPGGDLNPQHF. The CDR3 DNA reads TGTGCCAGAAGCCCCGGGGGGGACCTTAACCCCCAGCATTTT.

This clone was detected only a few times. Other DNA variants within this sample encode the same CDR3. The chain is built from TRBV7-9 and TRBJ2-7; TRBD2 matches at 10 bases. J was trimmed by 2 bases and V by 1 base; bases with no gene match: 2. CDR1 and CDR2 (germline): SEHNR, FQNEAQ (reference sequence). The CDR3 has 15 amino acids. The CDR3 DNA reads TGTGCCAGCAGCTTAGTCAGCGGGAGGGCCTACGAGCAGTACTTC. Protein: CASSLVSGRAYEQYF.

At least ten counts were recorded for this clone. The chain carries TRBV5-1 and TRBJ2-5; 12 bases agree with TRBD1. Trimming took 4 bases from V and 0 from J; bases not matched to a gene: 4. The V gene's germline CDR1 is SGHRS and CDR2 YFSETQ. The CDR3 runs 16 residues. The CDR3 bases are TGCGCCAGCAGCCTGGGACAGGGGGCAGACCAAGAGACCCAGTACTTC. This sequence encodes CASSLGQGADQETQYF.

The chain joins TRBV18 to TRBJ2-2, with TRBD2 matching over 15 bases. With V trimmed by 6 bases and J by 4 bases, 3 bases remained unmatched. This CDR3 has 16 residues. Germline loops: CDR1 KGHSH, CDR2 LQKENI. The CDR3 sequence is CASSSGLAGGTGELFF. In nucleotides, the CDR3 is TGTGCCAGCTCGTCGGGACTAGCGGGAGGCACCGGGGAGCTGTTTTTT.